One sample yielded the 32 T cell receptor beta chains listed below, sequenced in a study of T cells in Graves' hyperthyroidism and ophthalmopathy. From RNA transcripts, TCR beta CDR3 regions were amplified. HTBI primers were the set used in a first-round RT-PCR of the TCR CDR3. TCRdb ran MiXCR on the multiplex PCR reads and lists one entry per CDR3 protein. The sample shows 600,000 to 650,000 distinct CDR3 sequences, 20% of them seen only once. The specimen sequenced was blood. Every receptor here comes from a man between 25 and 39 years old with Graves' ophthalmopathy.

Many counts were recorded for this clonotype. V is TRBV30 and J is TRBJ1-3, with D unresolved. Between the trimmed V and J ends, which lost 4 bases and 2 bases, there was a span of 6 bases. CDR1 GTSNPN and CDR2 SVGIG come from the germline V gene (reference sequence). The CDR3 has 12 amino acids. The CDR3 reads CAWKAAGNTIYF. In DNA, the CDR3 is TGTGCCTGGAAAGCCGCTGGAAACACCATATATTTT. Variable domain in full (rest from reference TRBV30 and TRBJ1-3): SQTIHQWPATLVQPVGSPLSLECTVEGTSNPNLYWYRQAAGRGLQLLFYSVGIGQISSEVPQNLSASRPQDRQFILSSKKLLLSDSGFYLCAWKAAGNTIYFGEGSWLTVV.

The genes are TRBV19 and TRBJ1-5; D uncertain. There are 17 residues in the CDR3. Germline assignment: CDR1 LNHDA and CDR2 SQIVND (reference sequence). V shed 1 base and J shed 1 base, with 14 bases lying between them. In DNA, the CDR3 is TGTGCCAGTAGTATAGGGCTGGGAGGGCAGAGCAATCAGCCCCAGCATTTT. Its protein product is CASSIGLGGQSNQPQHF.

At least ten counts were recorded for this clonotype. CDR3 bases: TGTGCCAGCTCACCTACTAGCAATGAGCAGTTCTTC. This codes for CASSPTSNEQFF. V gene TRBV18 combines with J gene TRBJ2-1, with D perhaps matching TRBD2 (5 bases). Germline V gene lookup returns CDR1 KGHSH and CDR2 LQKENI. V was shortened by 3 bases and J by 6 bases, with 6 bases between the two germline ends. The CDR3 extends over 12 amino acids.

This chain links TRBV5-5 with TRBJ2-1, with D perhaps matching TRBD2 (5 bases). The CDR3 is made up of 16 amino acids. Germline V gene sequence: CDR1 SGHKS, CDR2 YYEKEE (reference sequence). Trimming stripped 0 bases from V and 7 bases from J, with 17 bases between. CDR3: CASSLAAGLEPNEQFF. CDR3 in DNA: TGTGCCAGCAGCTTGGCGGCGGGCTTAGAACCGAATGAGCAGTTCTTC.

This clonotype was counted only a few times. The chain carries TRBV27 and TRBJ2-7; 7 nucleotides match TRBD1. The V gene's germline CDR1 is MNHEY and CDR2 SMNVEV (reference sequence). V dropped 5 bases and J dropped 3; count of bases not matched to a gene: 10. CDR3 length: 15 amino acids. The CDR3 reads CASSTQGTDNYEQYF. The CDR3 region has the DNA TGTGCCAGCAGTACCCAGGGGACAGACAACTACGAGCAGTACTTC.

CDR3 DNA: TGTGCCAGCAGCTTCCTCATCACGGGACGAACCTACGAGCAGTACTTC. Translating it yields CASSFLITGRTYEQYF. The chain carries TRBV7-9 and TRBJ2-7; D tentatively fits TRBD1 or TRBD2 (5 bases each). V was cut by 3 bases and J by 2 bases, with 17 bases left in between. The CDR3 is made up of 16 amino acids. The germline CDR1 and CDR2 sequences are SEHNR and FQNEAQ (reference sequence).

This clonotype was detected many times. The gene calls are TRBV12-3 or TRBV12-4 and TRBJ1-5; D ambiguous. The length of the CDR3 is 15 residues. Trimming shortened V by 0 bases and J by 5 bases, and 11 bases separated the two germline ends. In DNA, the CDR3 is TGTGCCAGCAGTTTAGCGAATCAGAAGGATCAGCCCCAGCATTTT. It codes for CASSLANQKDQPQHF.

This rearrangement joins TRBV7-8 to TRBJ2-1; 11 bases are shared with TRBD2. The ends lost 5 bases at V and 6 bases at J; junction bases unmatched: 9. The germline gives CDR1 SGHVS, CDR2 FQNEAQ. The CDR3 extends over 16 amino acids. The CDR3 DNA reads as TGTGCCAGCAGCCGTAAACTAGCGGGAGCCCTCAATGAGCAGTTCTTC. Its translation is CASSRKLAGALNEQFF.

The V and J genes are TRBV7-9 and TRBJ2-1; 7 bases fit TRBD2. Germline CDR1 SEHNR, CDR2 FQNEAQ (reference sequence). With V trimmed by 4 bases and J by 0 bases, 9 bases remained unmatched. This CDR3 region has 17 residues. CDR3 nucleotide sequence: TGTGCCAGCAGCTCTCCCGGGGGGACTAACTCCTACAATGAGCAGTTCTTC. Translated, it gives CASSSPGGTNSYNEQFF.

This chain joins TRBV12-3 or TRBV12-4 and TRBJ2-1; 10 nucleotides match TRBD2. V was clipped by 5 bases and J by 8 bases; unmatched bases: 9. CDR3 length equals 15 residues. The CDR3 region has the DNA TGTGCCAGCAGTCCCCTAGCGGGAGTTTCAGATGAGCAGTTCTTC. Protein product: CASSPLAGVSDEQFF.

This clonotype appeared a few times. V and J are TRBV4-2 and TRBJ2-7; 10 bases line up with TRBD2. The CDR3 contains 16 residues. After removal of 4 bases from V and 0 bases from J, the junction contained 6 bases not matched to a gene. Germline-derived CDR1 and CDR2 are LGHNA and YNFKEQ. DNA for the CDR3: TGTGCCAGCAGCCCATTAGCGGGAGGCGGCTCCTACGAGCAGTACTTC. Protein: CASSPLAGGGSYEQYF.

At least ten counts were recorded for this clonotype. This chain uses TRBV12-3 or TRBV12-4 with TRBJ1-1; TRBD1 agrees at 8 bases. The CDR3 is 15 residues long. Trimming cost V 2 bases and J 5 bases; bases outside gene matches: 7. The CDR3 loop reads CASSLTRTGRTEAFF. The CDR3 DNA reads TGTGCCAGCAGTTTAACCCGGACAGGGAGGACTGAAGCTTTCTTT.

In its sample, this clonotype was seen a few times. This rearrangement joins TRBV15 to TRBJ2-2; D remains unclear. Germline values: CDR1 LNHNV, CDR2 YYDKDF (reference sequence). The CDR3 loop spans 13 amino acids. V lost 0 bases to trimming and J lost 6 bases, with 5 bases between them. CDR3 sequence (DNA): TGTGCCACCAGCAGAGACAGCCCCGGGGAGCTGTTTTTT. It translates to CATSRDSPGELFF. The complete variable domain, with remaining parts taken from reference TRBV15 and TRBJ2-2, reads DAMVIQNPRYQVTQFGKPVTLSCSQTLNHNVMYWYQQKSSQAPKLLFHYYDKDFNNEADTPDNFQSRRPNTSFCFLDIRSPGLGDTAMYLCATSRDSPGELFFGEGSRLTVL.

The table lists this clonotype with many counts. The chain recombines TRBV6-2 or TRBV6-3 with TRBJ1-5; unclear D gene. Per germline, CDR1 MNHEY and CDR2 SVGEGT. Trimming removed 6 bases from V and 0 bases from J, with 12 bases in between. This CDR3 region has 15 residues. In DNA form, the CDR3 reads TGTGCCAGCAGCAACGCGTCACCTAGCAATCAGCCCCAGCATTTT. Translating gives CASSNASPSNQPQHF.

In regard to this clonotype: A much larger clone is a single base away; this may be a read error. CDR3 DNA sequence: TGTGCCAGCAGTGGCACTAGCGGAACCTACAATGAGCAGTTCTTC. Translating gives CASSGTSGTYNEQFF. V is TRBV2 and J is TRBJ2-1; 8 nucleotides agree with TRBD2. V shed 4 bases, J shed 2 bases, and the junction held 4 bases outside the gene matches. The CDR3 spans 15 residues. CDR1 is SNHLY, CDR2 FYNNEI, per germline.

This clonotype was counted ten times or more. V is TRBV13 and J is TRBJ2-7, with 7 bases identical to TRBD1. V was pared by 5 bases and J by 0 bases, with 16 bases of the junction left unmatched. Germline V gene lookup returns CDR1 PRHDT and CDR2 FYEKMQ (reference sequence). CDR3 size: 18 residues. DNA of the CDR3: TGTGCCAGCAGCAGACAGGGTTTTCGGCCCTTAAGCTCCTACGAGCAGTACTTC. It specifies CASSRQGFRPLSSYEQYF.

There are many counts of this clonotype. The gene calls are TRBV2 and TRBJ2-3; no clear D gene. The germline gives CDR1 SNHLY, CDR2 FYNNEI. V lost 4 bases to trimming and J lost 2 bases, with 1 base between them. This CDR3 is built from 11 residues. Written as DNA, the CDR3 is TGTGCCAGCAGTGTCACAGATACGCAGTATTTT. Its translation: CASSVTDTQYF.

This clonotype appeared many times. In DNA form, the CDR3 reads TGTGCCAGCAGCTTCCGACTAGCCCAAGATACGCAGTATTTT. Amino acids: CASSFRLAQDTQYF. V gene TRBV7-8 combines with J gene TRBJ2-3, with TRBD2 matching 7 bases. V gave up 3 bases and J gave up 5 bases; unmatched junction bases: 5. The CDR3 contains 14 residues. In germline, CDR1 is SGHVS, CDR2 FQNEAQ.

This clonotype was counted many times. This chain joins TRBV18 and TRBJ1-5; D gene unclear. The CDR3 sequence is 14 residues long. The V gene lost 6 bases and the J gene lost 1 base, with 10 bases spanning the gap. The germline gives CDR1 KGHSH, CDR2 LQKENI. The chain's CDR3 is CASSSRQSNQPQHF. CDR3 coding DNA: TGTGCCAGCTCGTCCCGGCAGAGCAATCAGCCCCAGCATTTT.

This clonotype has only a few counts. The rearrangement links TRBV2 to TRBJ2-5, with D uncertain. Trimming removed 8 bases at V and 5 bases at J, with 30 bases between. This CDR3 has 18 amino acids. The V gene's germline CDR1 is SNHLY and CDR2 FYNNEI. Written as DNA, the CDR3 is TGTGCCAGCGTAGAAAGTGATGGCGGCGGTAACCCGCGGGAGACCCAGTACTTC. As protein: CASVESDGGGNPRETQYF.

This clonotype has at least ten counts. The chain recombines TRBV11-2 with TRBJ2-5; TRBD2 might be the D (5 bases). Germline V gene data show CDR1 as SGHAT and CDR2 as FQNNGV. Trimming pared 0 bases from V and 10 bases from J, leaving 12 bases between. The CDR3 is made up of 13 amino acids. The CDR3 here is CASSLEASGLQYF. CDR3 bases: TGTGCCAGCAGCTTAGAAGCTTCCGGACTCCAGTACTTC.

As regards this clonotype: A read error is possible here, since a much larger clone lies one base away. The chain links TRBV28 to TRBJ1-2; D gene uncertain. CDR1 is MDHEN and CDR2 is SYDVKM in the germline V gene. The CDR3 contains 12 residues. As DNA, the CDR3 is TGTGCCGGCAGTTTAGACGGCTATGGCTACACCTTC. It is translated as CAGSLDGYGYTF.

The chain has TRBV12-3 or TRBV12-4 and TRBJ2-1; TRBD1 matches 8 bases. V shed 6 bases, J shed 10 bases, and the junction held 11 bases outside the gene matches. The CDR3 is 14 residues long. The CDR3 DNA reads as TGTGCCAGCAGCCCAGGGGGCGCCAAGCACGAGCAGTTCTTC. Residues: CASSPGGAKHEQFF.

This clonotype was detected a few times. The chain combines TRBV3-1 with TRBJ2-1; 11 bases match TRBD2. The CDR3 spans 14 residues. The V and J ends lost 5 bases and 8 bases, in that order; junction bases with no gene match: 5. Germline loops: CDR1 LGHDT, CDR2 YNNKEL (reference sequence). This chain's CDR3 is CASSLIAGGDEQFF. The DNA of the CDR3 is TGTGCCAGCAGCTTAATAGCGGGAGGGGATGAGCAGTTCTTC.

The rearrangement links TRBV9 to TRBJ1-1; unclear D gene. V was cut by 0 bases and J by 12 bases, with 12 bases left in between. Per the germline V gene, CDR1 is SGDLS and CDR2 is YYNGEE. The CDR3 has 12 residues. The CDR3 is CASSVEGRQTFF. The CDR3 DNA reads as TGTGCCAGCAGCGTAGAGGGAAGGCAAACTTTCTTT. The full variable domain, its missing parts supplied by reference TRBV9 and TRBJ1-1, is DSGVTQTPKHLITATGQRVTLRCSPRSGDLSVYWYQQSLDQGLQFLIQYYNGEERAKGNILERFSAQQFPDLHSELNLSSLELGDSALYFCASSVEGRQTFFGQGTRLTVV.

Ten or more counts support this clonotype. This chain connects TRBV3-1 to TRBJ2-2; D possibly corresponds to TRBD1 (5 bases). Trimming took off 3 bases at V and 6 bases at J, with 14 bases between the two ends. CDR1 and CDR2 from the germline V gene are LGHDT and YNNKEL (reference sequence). There are 15 residues in the CDR3. CDR3 amino acids: CASSHQSRVPGELFF. The CDR3 DNA sequence: TGTGCCAGCAGCCACCAAAGCAGGGTCCCCGGGGAGCTGTTTTTT.

This clonotype was detected only a few times. The chain uses TRBV4-3 and TRBJ2-7; D uncertain. The CDR3 extends over 14 amino acids. CDR1 is LGHNA and CDR2 is YSLEER in the germline V gene. Trimming shortened V by 1 base and J by 6 bases, and 13 bases separated the two germline ends. CDR3 in amino acids: CASSQGTAPIEQYF. The CDR3 region has the DNA TGCGCCAGCAGCCAAGGGACGGCGCCGATCGAGCAGTACTTC.

This clonotype showed up just a few times. The V and J genes are TRBV27 and TRBJ1-6; tentative D call: TRBD1 (5 bases). The CDR3 sequence is 14 residues long. The germline V gene has CDR1 MNHEY and CDR2 SMNVEV (reference sequence). Trimming took 5 bases from V and 4 from J, leaving 9 bases between them. The CDR3 nucleotides read TGTGCCAGCAGTGAGGGACGGTATAATTCACCCCTCCACTTT. The encoded protein is CASSEGRYNSPLHF.

The V gene is TRBV10-3, the J gene TRBJ2-4; possible D gene TRBD1, 5 bases. V dropped 2 bases and J dropped 5 bases, with 7 bases sitting between them. The CDR3 totals 13 residues. The germline CDR1 and CDR2 sequences are ENHRY and SYGVKD. CDR3 sequence: CAISELGENIQYF. The CDR3 nucleotides read TGTGCCATCAGTGAGCTAGGGGAAAACATTCAGTACTTC.

This clonotype was seen a few times. The chain has TRBV6-1 and TRBJ2-7; 9 nucleotides match TRBD2. Germline trimming cut 6 bases from V and 2 bases from J; bases unmatched to any gene: 5. Germline V lookup: CDR1 MNHNS, CDR2 SASEGT. This CDR3 spans 14 amino acids. The CDR3 bases are TGTGCCAGCAGCCGTAGCGGGAGAACCTACGAGCAGTACTTC. Its protein is CASSRSGRTYEQYF.

The J gene is TRBJ2-2, the V gene TRBV6-2 or TRBV6-3; the match to TRBD2 covers 13 bases. The CDR3 contains 21 residues. Germline trimming cut 5 bases from V and 7 bases from J; bases unmatched to any gene: 22. CDR1 is MNHEY, CDR2 SVGEGT, per germline. CDR3 sequence reads: CASSGETSGRLPAAGVGELFF. Here the CDR3 DNA reads TGTGCCAGCAGTGGAGAGACTAGCGGGAGGCTCCCGGCAGCCGGAGTCGGGGAGCTGTTTTTT.

This clonotype was counted between two and nine times. This chain links TRBV6-5 with TRBJ2-5; TRBD2 agrees at 7 bases. From germline, CDR1 is MNHEY and CDR2 SVGAGI. The CDR3 has 17 amino acids. J was trimmed by 1 base and V by 2 bases; bases with no gene match: 10. The CDR3 reads CASSYDGGSPPQETQYF. The CDR3, as DNA: TGTGCCAGCAGTTACGACGGCGGGAGCCCCCCCCAAGAGACCCAGTACTTC.